The 12 T cell receptor beta chains in this list originate from one sample, sequenced in a study of cytomegalovirus exposure and HLA in healthy donors. It was with 60 Vbeta and 13 Jbeta primers that the PCR ran. The method was immunoSEQ multiplex PCR; TCRdb's version includes in-frame clones alone and lacks a portion of them. The sample records roughly 180,000 clones, over 70% being singletons. The sequenced sample was PBMCs. The source of these receptors is a woman aged 18-29 years in good health and CMV-seropositive.

Remarks on this clone: This sample includes further DNA sequences coding for the same CDR3. The chain employs TRBV28 and TRBJ1-2; 9 nucleotides align to TRBD1. Per germline, CDR1 MDHEN and CDR2 SYDVKM. The V and J ends lost 5 bases and 2 bases, in that order; junction bases with no gene match: 3. This CDR3 is built from 14 residues. The CDR3 DNA follows: TGTGCCAGCAGTCTACAGGGGGCCAACTATGGCTACACCTTC. This gives the protein CASSLQGANYGYTF.

The chain is built from TRBV4-2 and TRBJ1-6; D is unresolved. The ends were cut back, 0 bases at V and 10 bases at J, with 16 bases in the middle. The CDR3 consists of 16 residues. Germline CDR1 and CDR2: LGHNA and YNFKEQ. CDR3 residues: CASSQEGSSGHSPLHF. The CDR3, as DNA: TGTGCCAGCAGCCAAGAGGGGAGCTCGGGTCACTCACCCCTCCACTTT.

The chain is built from TRBV15 and TRBJ2-3, with TRBD2 matching over 14 bases. The CDR3 is 17 residues long. The J segment lost 4 bases and the V segment lost 5 bases, leaving 8 bases of the junction unmatched. Germline V gene data show CDR1 as LNHNV and CDR2 as YYDKDF (reference sequence). The chain's CDR3 is CATSSPSGLAGADTQYF. The DNA for the CDR3 is TGTGCCACCAGCTCCCCCTCGGGACTAGCGGGGGCAGATACGCAGTATTTT.

V is TRBV6-1 and J is TRBJ1-4; D remains unclear. Germline loops: CDR1 MNHNS, CDR2 SASEGT. This CDR3 spans 13 amino acids. V shed 6 bases and J shed 4 bases, with 9 bases lying between them. The CDR3 is CASRYQINEKLFF. In DNA, the CDR3 is TGTGCCAGCAGGTATCAGATTAATGAAAAACTGTTTTTT.

In regard to this clone: The junction shows a germline mismatch at one end, possibly a read error. The rearrangement joins TRBV6-1 to TRBJ1-1, with D tentatively TRBD1 (5 bases). Germline-derived CDR1 and CDR2 are MNHNS and SASEGT. This CDR3 contains 11 residues. The DNA of the CDR3 is TGTGCCAGCCCGCGGGGCTCTTTTTTAAAGTTT. Translated: CASPRGSFLKF.

The chain carries TRBV2 and TRBJ1-3; no definite D call. V lost 7 bases to trimming and J lost 0 bases, with 7 bases between them. CDR1 is SNHLY and CDR2 is FYNNEI in the germline V gene. CDR3 size: 13 residues. The CDR3 sequence: CASKQSSGNTIYF. The DNA for the CDR3 is TGTGCCAGCAAACAGTCCTCTGGAAACACCATATATTTT.

The gene calls are TRBV18 and TRBJ2-7; TRBD1 agrees at 7 bases. Germline V lookup: CDR1 KGHSH, CDR2 LQKENI. The CDR3 is 17 amino acids. Trimming at V came to 0 bases and at J to 3 bases, leaving 11 bases not matched to a gene. The DNA of the CDR3 is TGTGCCAGCTCACCACCCACCGACAGGGTTCCTTTCTACGAGCAGTACTTC. Residues: CASSPPTDRVPFYEQYF.

This clone turned up a few times. The rearrangement joins TRBV6-4 to TRBJ2-7, with TRBD2 identical over 8 bases. J was trimmed by 5 bases and V by 2 bases; bases with no gene match: 5. The CDR3 sequence is 14 residues long. Looked up from germline, CDR1 is MRHNA and CDR2 is SNTAGT. The CDR3 spells CASSDGGGTDEQYF. CDR3 sequence (DNA): TGTGCCAGCAGTGACGGCGGGGGGACGGACGAGCAGTACTTC.

In regard to this clone: At one boundary the junction diverges from the germline segment, which might be a read error. The chain joins TRBV7-9 to TRBJ1-1; D perhaps matches TRBD1 (6 bases). Germline V lookup: CDR1 SEHNR, CDR2 FQNEAQ (reference sequence). The CDR3 is 16 residues long. This CDR3 is CSSIPPRGRGEIEAFF. The CDR3 nucleotides read TGTTCCAGCATCCCCCCGAGGGGGAGGGGTGAGATTGAAGCTTTCTTT.

The table lists this clone with a count of one. This chain links TRBV6-6 with TRBJ1-4; 7 nucleotides align to TRBD1. The CDR3 is made up of 13 amino acids. V trimming: 2 bases; J trimming: 11 bases; junction bases outside the gene matches: 5. The germline V gene encodes CDR1 MNHNY and CDR2 SVGAGI (reference sequence). The CDR3 nucleotides are TGTGCCAGCAGTTACGAACCACAGGGGAAACTGTTTTTT. Encoded protein: CASSYEPQGKLFF.

V gene TRBV2 combines with J gene TRBJ2-1, with D tentatively TRBD1 (6 bases). CDR1 SNHLY and CDR2 FYNNEI come from the germline V gene. Trimming cost V 6 bases and J 0 bases, with 18 bases left between them. The CDR3 totals 17 residues. Written as DNA, the CDR3 is TGTGCCAGCAGACGTACCTCCGACAGGAGCTCCTACAATGAGCAGTTCTTC. Residues: CASRRTSDRSSYNEQFF.

V gene TRBV5-4 combines with J gene TRBJ1-2; possibly TRBD1 for D (6 bases). The V gene's germline CDR1 is SGHNT and CDR2 YYREEE (reference sequence). V lost 6 bases to trimming and J lost 6 bases, with 15 bases between them. CDR3 length: 13 residues. This CDR3 is CASTPRGSDGYTF. DNA of the CDR3: TGTGCCAGCACCCCGAGGGGGTCCGATGGCTACACCTTC.